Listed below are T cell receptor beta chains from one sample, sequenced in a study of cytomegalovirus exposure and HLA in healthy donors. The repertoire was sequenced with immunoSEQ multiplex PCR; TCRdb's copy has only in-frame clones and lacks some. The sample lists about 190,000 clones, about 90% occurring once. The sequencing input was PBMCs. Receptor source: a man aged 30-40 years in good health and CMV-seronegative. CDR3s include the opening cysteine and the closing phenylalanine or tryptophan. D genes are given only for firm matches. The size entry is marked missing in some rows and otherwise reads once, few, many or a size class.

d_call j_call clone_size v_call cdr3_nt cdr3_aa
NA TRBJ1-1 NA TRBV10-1 TGCGCCAGCAGATTAGAGGAGGACACTGAAGCTTTCTTT CASRLEEDTEAFF
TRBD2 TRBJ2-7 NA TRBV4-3 TGCGCCAGCAGCCAACACCGACTGGGACTAGCGGGGGACTACGAGCAGTACTTC CASSQHRLGLAGDYEQYF
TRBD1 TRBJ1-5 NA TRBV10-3 TGTGCCATCGGGACAGGGAATCAGCCCCAGCATTTT CAIGTGNQPQHF
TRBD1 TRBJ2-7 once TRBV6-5 TGTGCCAGCAGTTACGCCGGGACAGGGGGCTACGAGCAGTACTTC CASSYAGTGGYEQYF
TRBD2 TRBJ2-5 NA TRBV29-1 TGCAGCGTCCATAGCGGGAGAAACCAAGAGACCCAGTACTTC CSVHSGRNQETQYF
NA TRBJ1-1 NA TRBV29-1 TGCAGCGCACGAGACAGGCCCATGAACACTGAAGCTTTCTTT CSARDRPMNTEAFF
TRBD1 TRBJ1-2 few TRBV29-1 TGCAGCGTTGAAACTTGGACAGGGGAGGACTATGGCTACACCTTC CSVETWTGEDYGYTF
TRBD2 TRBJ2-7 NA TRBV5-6 TGTGCCAGCAGTCCCCGTAGCGGGAGGCCCCGCGAGCAGTACTTC CASSPRSGRPREQYF
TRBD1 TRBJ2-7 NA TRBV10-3 TGTGCCATCAGTGGGACAGGGAACTCCTACGAGCAGTACTTC CAISGTGNSYEQYF
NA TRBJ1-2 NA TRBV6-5 TGTGCCAGCAGTTACGAAGGGGCCCTTGATGGCTACACCTTC CASSYEGALDGYTF
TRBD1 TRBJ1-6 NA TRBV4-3 TGCGCCAGCAGCTCCGACAGGGTGGGTAATTCACCCCTCCACTTT CASSSDRVGNSPLHF
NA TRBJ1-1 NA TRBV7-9 TGTGCCAGCAGCCGGATAACAGATGAAGCTTTCTTT CASSRITDEAFF
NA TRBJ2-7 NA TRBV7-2 TGTGCCAGCAGCTTAGAGCCAGGGCTTCTCTACGAGCAGTACTTC CASSLEPGLLYEQYF
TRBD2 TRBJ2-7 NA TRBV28 TGTGCCAGCAGCTCACTAGCGGGAGTATCCGAGCAGTACTTC CASSSLAGVSEQYF
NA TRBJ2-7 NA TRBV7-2 TGTGCCAGCAGCTCCATAGCGGCGAGCTCCTACGAGCAGTACTTC CASSSIAASSYEQYF